This T cell receptor beta chain was identified in a study of post-analysis software for immune sequencing data. Study details: Courses of disease covered relapsing-remitting, secondary progressive and progressive-relapsing multiple sclerosis.

Points from the study as a whole: The study found significantly lower normalized Chao1 diversity in multiple sclerosis patients than in controls. Batch-matched samples strongly co-clustered by F measure. Patients used roughly five TRBV segments, including TRBV5-6, TRBV5-1 and TRBV20-1, more often than controls.

Per the germline V gene, CDR1 is SNHLY and CDR2 is FYNNEI. CDR3 length: 15 amino acids. With 0 bases removed from V and 4 bases from J, the gap between germline ends came to 12 bases. Every TCR beta cDNA library bore unique molecular identifiers. Input of about 0.95 to 11 million T cells yielded 550,000 or so cDNA molecules. TCRdb ran MiXCR on the PCR reads and lists one entry per CDR3 protein. The sample contains more than 450,000 distinct CDR3 sequences, roughly 40% of which appear only once. About this clonotype: Its antigen is unidentified.

V gene TRBV2 combines with J gene TRBJ1-1; the D gene is possibly TRBD1 (5 bases). This TCR was sampled from a girl between 5 and 17 years old with multiple sclerosis. Sequenced material: blood. As DNA, the CDR3 is TGTGCCAGCAGTGAAGCGGGGGGGAGGCTCACTGAAGCTTTCTTT. Encoded protein: CASSEAGGRLTEAFF.